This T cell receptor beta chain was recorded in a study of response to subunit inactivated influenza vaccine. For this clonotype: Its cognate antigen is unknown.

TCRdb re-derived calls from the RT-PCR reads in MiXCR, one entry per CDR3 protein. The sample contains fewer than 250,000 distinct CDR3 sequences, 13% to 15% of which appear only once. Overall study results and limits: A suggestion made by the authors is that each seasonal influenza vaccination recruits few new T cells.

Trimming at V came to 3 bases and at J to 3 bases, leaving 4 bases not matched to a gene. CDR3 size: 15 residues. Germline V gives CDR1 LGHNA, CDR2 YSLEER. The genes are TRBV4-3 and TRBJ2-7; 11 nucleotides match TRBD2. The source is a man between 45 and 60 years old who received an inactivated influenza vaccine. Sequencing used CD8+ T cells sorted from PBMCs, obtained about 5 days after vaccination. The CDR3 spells CASSQRTSGSYEQYF. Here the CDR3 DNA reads TGCGCCAGCAGCCAGAGAACTAGCGGGAGCTACGAGCAGTACTTC.